These 12 T cell receptor beta chains originate from one sample sequenced in a study of T cell responses to AZD1222 COVID-19 vaccine. Sequencing was performed with immunoSEQ multiplex PCR; in TCRdb, only in-frame clones are kept and a portion is missing. The sample lists about 120,000 clones; around 93% were seen once. The sample here was peripheral blood, taken on day 0 of AZD1222 vaccination. These receptors originate from an adult in good health.

V is TRBV19 and J is TRBJ2-6; a possible D gene is TRBD1 (6 bases). From germline, CDR1 is LNHDA and CDR2 SQIVND (reference sequence). The length of the CDR3 is 18 residues. Trimming stripped 5 bases from V and 0 bases from J, with 17 bases between. The CDR3 loop reads CASSRRQEWTSGANVLTF. For the CDR3, the DNA is TGTGCCAGTAGTCGGCGACAGGAGTGGACCTCTGGGGCCAACGTCCTGACTTTC. The variable domain in full, with the rest retrieved from reference TRBV19 and TRBJ2-6, is DGGITQSPKYLFRKEGQNVTLSCEQNLNHDAMYWYRQDPGQGLRLIYYSQIVNDFQKGDIAEGYSVSREKKESFPLTVTSAQKNPTAFYLCASSRRQEWTSGANVLTFGAGSRLTVL.

The rearrangement uses TRBV4-1 and TRBJ1-2, with D unclear. V was pared by 0 bases and J by 1 base, with 6 bases between. In germline, CDR1 is MGHRA, CDR2 YSYEKL. The CDR3 is 14 amino acids. DNA for the CDR3: TGCGCCAGCAGCCAAGATGAGTTTAACTATGGCTACACCTTC. Protein product: CASSQDEFNYGYTF.

This sequence joins TRBV9 and TRBJ2-7; D not certain. This CDR3 contains 15 residues. Germline V CDR1 and CDR2: SGDLS, YYNGEE. Trimming took off 0 bases at V and 3 bases at J, with 13 bases between the two ends. This CDR3 reads CASSVGSTEIYEQYF. CDR3 nucleotides: TGTGCCAGCAGCGTAGGGTCTACTGAGATCTACGAGCAGTACTTC.

This sequence joins TRBV2 and TRBJ2-7, with a tentative D call TRBD1 (6 bases). The CDR3 is 15 amino acids. Germline CDR1 and CDR2: SNHLY and FYNNEI. Between the trimmed V and J ends, which lost 5 bases and 2 bases, there was a span of 16 bases. CDR3 DNA: TGTGCCAGCAGTAAACGGGACACGCGGCCCTACGAGCAGTACTTC. It yields the protein CASSKRDTRPYEQYF.

This chain uses TRBV19 with TRBJ1-1; 7 positions agree with TRBD1. The CDR3 sequence is 16 residues long. Trimming cost V 4 bases and J 5 bases; bases outside gene matches: 13. In germline, CDR1 is LNHDA, CDR2 SQIVND (reference sequence). The CDR3 protein is CASSTPYRGLRTEAFF. CDR3 in DNA: TGTGCCAGTAGTACGCCTTACAGGGGCCTAAGGACTGAAGCTTTCTTT.

The chain joins TRBV2 to TRBJ2-7; D gene ambiguous. There are 14 residues in the CDR3. The V end lost 3 bases, the J end lost 6 bases, and 15 bases lay between the germline ends. Germline CDR1 reads SNHLY; CDR2 reads FYNNEI. As DNA, the CDR3 is TGTGCCAGCAGTGAGGCCCGACGGATGTCCGAGCAGTACTTC. It translates to CASSEARRMSEQYF.

In regard to this clone: The same CDR3 can be traced to other DNA sequences in this sample. J is TRBJ1-5 and V is TRBV6-5; tentative D call: TRBD1 (5 bases). The germline V gene has CDR1 MNHEY and CDR2 SVGAGI. Trimming pared 6 bases from V and 4 bases from J, leaving 10 bases between. The CDR3 totals 13 residues. CDR3 coding DNA: TGTGCCAGCAGCGGGACTGAGAATCAGCCCCAGCATTTT. It encodes CASSGTENQPQHF.

V gene TRBV5-1 combines with J gene TRBJ1-1, with a possible D match to TRBD1 (5 bases). The CDR3 is 15 residues long. V was cut by 1 base and J by 0 bases, with 10 bases left in between. Per the germline V gene, CDR1 is SGHRS and CDR2 is YFSETQ. Here the CDR3 reads CASSLTGPLNTEAFF. The DNA for the CDR3 is TGCGCCAGCAGCTTGACGGGACCATTGAACACTGAAGCTTTCTTT.

This clone was seen only once. The chain is built from TRBV24-1 and TRBJ2-1; 13 bases agree with TRBD2. V was clipped by 5 bases and J by 6 bases; unmatched bases: 6. This CDR3 spans 16 amino acids. Germline lookup yields CDR1 KGHDR and CDR2 SFDVKD. In nucleotides, the CDR3 is TGTGCCACCAGTGCAGGACTAGCGGGAGTGGGCAATGAGCAGTTCTTC. It specifies CATSAGLAGVGNEQFF.

The chain couples TRBV5-1 to TRBJ1-6; D is ambiguous. V was clipped by 4 bases and J by 2 bases, with 13 bases between them. Germline-derived CDR1 and CDR2 are SGHRS and YFSETQ. This CDR3 has 16 residues. The chain's CDR3 is CASSQVLGTYNSPLHF. CDR3 coding DNA: TGCGCCAGCAGCCAGGTCTTGGGGACCTATAATTCACCCCTCCACTTT.

The V call is TRBV19, the J call TRBJ2-6; D is possibly TRBD1 (5 bases). Germline CDR1 is LNHDA and CDR2 is SQIVND (reference sequence). The CDR3 length is 16 residues. Trimming shortened V by 5 bases and J by 3 bases, and 14 bases separated the two germline ends. The CDR3 loop reads CASSGALESGANVLTF. In DNA form, the CDR3 reads TGTGCCAGTAGTGGGGCCCTAGAAAGTGGGGCCAACGTCCTGACTTTC. Using reference TRBV19 and TRBJ2-6 for the parts outside the CDR3, the full variable domain is DGGITQSPKYLFRKEGQNVTLSCEQNLNHDAMYWYRQDPGQGLRLIYYSQIVNDFQKGDIAEGYSVSREKKESFPLTVTSAQKNPTAFYLCASSGALESGANVLTFGAGSRLTVL.

The chain recombines TRBV6-5 with TRBJ1-6; D unclear. This CDR3 is 16 amino acids long. Germline-derived CDR1 and CDR2 are MNHEY and SVGAGI. Trimming removed 0 bases from V and 1 base from J, with 7 bases in between. CDR3 in amino acids: CASSYSTASYNSPLHF. The CDR3, as DNA: TGTGCCAGCAGTTACTCTACAGCATCCTATAATTCACCCCTCCACTTT.